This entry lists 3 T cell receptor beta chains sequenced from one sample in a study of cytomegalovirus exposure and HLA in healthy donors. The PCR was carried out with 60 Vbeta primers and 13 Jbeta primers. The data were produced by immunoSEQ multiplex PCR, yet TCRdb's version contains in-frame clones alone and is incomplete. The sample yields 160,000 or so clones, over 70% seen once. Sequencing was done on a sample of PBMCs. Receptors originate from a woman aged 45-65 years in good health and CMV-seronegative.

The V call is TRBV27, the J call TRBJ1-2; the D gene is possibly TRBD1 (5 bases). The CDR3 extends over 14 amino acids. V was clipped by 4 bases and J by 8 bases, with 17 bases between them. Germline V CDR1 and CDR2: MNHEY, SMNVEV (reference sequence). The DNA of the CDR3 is TGTGCCAGCAGTTACGAGGCGGGGGTAGGGGGCTACACCTTC. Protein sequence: CASSYEAGVGGYTF.

The CDR3 reads CASSIAAGGGTYEQYF. The CDR3 region has the DNA TGTGCCAGTAGTATAGCCGCAGGGGGTGGAACCTACGAGCAGTACTTC. The chain recombines TRBV19 with TRBJ2-7, with 7 bases matching TRBD1. V lost 1 base and J lost 2; bases outside the gene matches: 8. The CDR3 has 16 residues. The V gene's germline CDR1 is LNHDA and CDR2 SQIVND (reference sequence).

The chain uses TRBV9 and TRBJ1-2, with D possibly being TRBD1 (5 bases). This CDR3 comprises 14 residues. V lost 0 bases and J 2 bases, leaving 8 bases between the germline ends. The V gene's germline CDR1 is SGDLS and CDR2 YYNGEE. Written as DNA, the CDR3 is TGTGCCAGCAGCGTAGATCCAGGGAACTATGGCTACACCTTC. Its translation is CASSVDPGNYGYTF.